Following are 30 T cell receptor beta chains from one sample sequenced in a study of T cell responses to AZD1222 COVID-19 vaccine. Data came from immunoSEQ multiplex PCR; TCRdb stores just in-frame clones and leaves some out. Among around 130,000 clones, roughly nine tenths were seen once, and the ten largest hold 2.5% to 3%. The material sequenced was peripheral blood, taken on day 0 of AZD1222 vaccination. These receptors were collected from an adult in good health.

The V gene is TRBV5-4, the J gene TRBJ1-2, with D unclear. Deletions cut 4 bases from V and 2 bases from J, with 9 bases between. Germline loops: CDR1 SGHNT, CDR2 YYREEE (reference sequence). CDR3 length: 13 amino acids. CDR3 loop: CASSPDGNYGYTF. In nucleotides, the CDR3 is TGTGCCAGCAGCCCCGACGGAAACTATGGCTACACCTTC.

V usage is TRBV19 and J usage is TRBJ2-1; TRBD2 matches 10 bases. The V segment lost 4 bases and the J segment 0 bases; nucleotides outside the gene matches: 0. Germline assignment: CDR1 LNHDA and CDR2 SQIVND (reference sequence). The CDR3 is made up of 15 amino acids. In nucleotides, the CDR3 is TGTGCCAGTAGTACTAGCGGGAGCTCCTACAATGAGCAGTTCTTC. It specifies CASSTSGSSYNEQFF.

This chain joins TRBV18 and TRBJ2-7, with D unresolved. Per the germline V gene, CDR1 is KGHSH and CDR2 is LQKENI. Trimming removed 6 bases from V and 0 bases from J, with 9 bases in between. The CDR3 is made up of 13 amino acids. The CDR3: CASSGRSSYEQYF. CDR3 nucleotides: TGTGCCAGCTCCGGCAGGAGCTCCTACGAGCAGTACTTC.

The chain combines TRBV19 with TRBJ2-2; 15 bases agree with TRBD2. The J segment lost 5 bases and the V segment lost 9 bases, leaving 13 bases of the junction unmatched. The V gene's germline CDR1 is LNHDA and CDR2 SQIVND (reference sequence). The CDR3 loop spans 18 amino acids. The CDR3 region is CASHPGLAGGGYTGELFF. As DNA, the CDR3 is TGTGCCAGCCACCCGGGACTAGCGGGAGGAGGGTATACCGGGGAGCTGTTTTTT.

Written as DNA, the CDR3 is TGTGCCAGCAGTCGAGACAGCTCCTACGAGCAGTACTTC. Translation gives CASSRDSSYEQYF. This chain links TRBV27 with TRBJ2-7; weak D call: TRBD1 (5 bases). The CDR3 has 13 amino acids. Germline values: CDR1 MNHEY, CDR2 SMNVEV (reference sequence). Deletions cut 5 bases from V and 0 bases from J, with 8 bases between.

The rearrangement joins TRBV19 to TRBJ1-3, with D perhaps TRBD1 (6 bases). Germline-derived CDR1 and CDR2 are LNHDA and SQIVND (reference sequence). V shed 3 bases and J shed 4 bases, with 13 bases lying between them. CDR3 length equals 15 residues. CDR3 nucleotide sequence: TGTGCCAGTAGTATCCCACAGGGTCGCGGAAACACCATATATTTT. It encodes CASSIPQGRGNTIYF.

Regarding this clone: Other DNA sequences in this sample translate to the same CDR3. The rearrangement uses TRBV4-3 and TRBJ2-7; TRBD1 aligns across 7 bases. CDR1 and CDR2 from the germline V gene are LGHNA and YSLEER. CDR3 length: 14 amino acids. V dropped 3 bases and J dropped 2; count of bases not matched to a gene: 4. For the CDR3, the DNA is TGCGCCAGCAGCCAGGGGACAGCGACCTACGAGCAGTACTTC. Its translation: CASSQGTATYEQYF.

The DNA for the CDR3 is TGTGCCACCAGTGATCAAGGACTAGCGGGAGGGTGGACCTACAATGAGCAGTTCTTC. Translating it yields CATSDQGLAGGWTYNEQFF. V gene TRBV24-1 combines with J gene TRBJ2-1; 15 nucleotides match TRBD2. The CDR3 covers 19 residues. Germline CDR1 and CDR2: KGHDR and SFDVKD. V lost 3 bases, J lost 2 bases, and 7 bases stayed unmatched.

This chain joins TRBV5-1 and TRBJ2-1; 8 nucleotides line up with TRBD2. There are 15 residues in the CDR3. With 1 base clipped from V and 7 bases from J, the junction kept 7 bases outside the gene matches. Germline V gene data show CDR1 as SGHRS and CDR2 as YFSETQ. In DNA, the CDR3 is TGCGCCAGCAGCTTGACCGGGAGGGCCTTTAATGAGCAGTTCTTC. Amino acids: CASSLTGRAFNEQFF.

The rearrangement uses TRBV30 and TRBJ2-3; D is undetermined. CDR3 size: 13 residues. The ends were cut back, 1 base at V and 5 bases at J, with 10 bases in the middle. The germline CDR1 and CDR2 sequences are GTSNPN and SVGIG (reference sequence). CDR3 bases: TGTGCCTGGAGTGGGCAGCAAAGAGATACGCAGTATTTT. Translating it yields CAWSGQQRDTQYF.

V usage is TRBV5-1 and J usage is TRBJ2-2; 10 bases are a match to TRBD2. The CDR3 length is 17 residues. Germline lookup yields CDR1 SGHRS and CDR2 YFSETQ. V gave up 2 bases and J gave up 4 bases; unmatched junction bases: 8. The CDR3 loop reads CASSFRPGLAPTGELFF. The CDR3 region has the DNA TGCGCCAGCAGCTTCCGACCGGGACTAGCGCCCACCGGGGAGCTGTTTTTT.

In the case of this clone: At one end the junction does not follow the germline gene, possibly because of a read error. The chain joins TRBV18 to TRBJ2-6; D might be TRBD2 (5 bases). CDR3 length: 12 amino acids. Germline V CDR1 and CDR2: KGHSH, LQKENI. CDR3 sequence: CASSPEGQNIAF. The CDR3 DNA sequence: TGTGCCAGCTCACCTGAGGGCCAAAACATCGCTTTC.

The V call is TRBV4-1, the J call TRBJ1-2; D unresolved. Trimming shortened V by 1 base and J by 5 bases, and 5 bases separated the two germline ends. The CDR3 consists of 12 residues. The V gene's germline CDR1 is MGHRA and CDR2 YSYEKL. CDR3 sequence: CASSQGVYGYTF. The CDR3 nucleotides are TGCGCCAGCAGCCAAGGGGTTTATGGCTACACCTTC.

The V gene is TRBV6-1, the J gene TRBJ1-2, with D tentatively TRBD1 (6 bases). V was clipped by 1 base and J by 5 bases, with 17 bases between them. Germline V gene data show CDR1 as MNHNS and CDR2 as SASEGT. The CDR3 has 16 amino acids. The CDR3 sequence: CASSEVSGGGRYGYTF. CDR3 DNA: TGTGCCAGCAGTGAAGTAAGTGGGGGCGGGAGGTATGGCTACACCTTC.

The chain recombines TRBV12-3 or TRBV12-4 with TRBJ1-1; D unclear. The CDR3 has 13 amino acids. V lost 3 bases, J lost 11 bases, and 16 bases lay in between. CDR3 in DNA: TGTGCCAGCAGTTTGGGAGGACTTGTTAAGGCTTTCTTT. Its translation: CASSLGGLVKAFF.

V and J are TRBV24-1 and TRBJ1-3; D remains ambiguous. There are 16 residues in the CDR3. Germline V gene data show CDR1 as KGHDR and CDR2 as SFDVKD. Trimming pared 4 bases from V and 0 bases from J, leaving 12 bases between. The CDR3 DNA follows: TGTGCCACCAGTGACTCCGACCGGAGCTCTGGAAACACCATATATTTT. Its protein product is CATSDSDRSSGNTIYF.

The chain joins TRBV3-1 (or the pseudogene TRBV3-2) to TRBJ1-4, with D perhaps matching TRBD1 (6 bases). The CDR3 extends over 16 amino acids. The V gene lost 3 bases and the J gene lost 4 bases, with 15 bases spanning the gap. Germline loops: CDR1 LGHDT, CDR2 YNNKEL (reference sequence). The CDR3 DNA sequence: TGTGCCAGCAGCCAGATCGACAGGCGGTATAATGAAAAACTGTTTTTT. The encoded protein is CASSQIDRRYNEKLFF.

This clone was recorded once. The genes are TRBV9 and TRBJ2-3; TRBD2 might be the D (6 bases). V gave up 6 bases and J gave up 8 bases, with 13 bases separating them. The CDR3 runs to 12 residues. Germline values: CDR1 SGDLS, CDR2 YYNGEE. The CDR3 spells CASNLPGGTQYF. CDR3 coding DNA: TGTGCCAGCAATCTCCCCGGGGGTACGCAGTATTTT. The full variable domain, completed using reference TRBV9 and TRBJ2-3, is DSGVTQTPKHLITATGQRVTLRCSPRSGDLSVYWYQQSLDQGLQFLIQYYNGEERAKGNILERFSAQQFPDLHSELNLSSLELGDSALYFCASNLPGGTQYFGPGTRLTVL.

This chain uses TRBV16 with TRBJ2-1; no clear D. V was clipped by 1 base and J by 6 bases, with 13 bases between them. The CDR3 spans 15 residues. Germline V CDR1 and CDR2: KGHSY, FQNENV. The CDR3 loop is CASSQFRTERNEQFF. The DNA for the CDR3 is TGTGCCAGCAGCCAATTCCGTACGGAACGCAATGAGCAGTTCTTC.

The rearrangement uses TRBV7-2 and TRBJ1-1; no definite D call. V lost 8 bases to trimming and J lost 2 bases, with 12 bases between them. The length of the CDR3 is 13 residues. CDR1 and CDR2 from the germline V gene are SGHTA and FQGNSA. This chain's CDR3 is CASHDPINTEAFF. As DNA, the CDR3 is TGTGCCAGCCACGACCCGATTAACACTGAAGCTTTCTTT.

This chain connects TRBV7-2 to TRBJ1-5; weak D call: TRBD1 (5 bases). The CDR3 covers 14 residues. With 1 base removed from V and 6 bases from J, the gap between germline ends came to 10 bases. Per the germline V gene, CDR1 is SGHTA and CDR2 is FQGNSA. For the CDR3, the DNA is TGTGCCAGCAGCTTAGTGGGGGGAGTTCAGCCCCAGCATTTT. Protein sequence: CASSLVGGVQPQHF.

This clone came up once. V and J are TRBV15 and TRBJ2-3; TRBD1 matches at 8 bases. CDR1 is LNHNV, CDR2 YYDKDF, per germline (reference sequence). The CDR3 runs to 16 residues. The junction had 8 bases not matched to a gene; V was cut back by 3 bases and J by 3 bases. The CDR3 nucleotides are TGTGCCACCAGCAGGGTAGGGACAGGCCGAACAGATACGCAGTATTTT. Its protein is CATSRVGTGRTDTQYF.

Regarding this clone: This same CDR3 is encoded by further DNA sequences in the sample. The genes are TRBV5-1 and TRBJ2-7; 11 bases agree with TRBD2. The CDR3 runs 14 residues. Trimming took 1 base from V and 4 from J; bases not matched to a gene: 1. The germline V gene encodes CDR1 SGHRS and CDR2 YFSETQ. The CDR3 spells CASSLTSGSYEQYF. In DNA, the CDR3 is TGCGCCAGCAGCTTGACTAGCGGGAGTTACGAGCAGTACTTC.

The V call is TRBV27, the J call TRBJ1-5; no reliable D call. The CDR3 has 14 amino acids. V gave up 6 bases and J gave up 0 bases, with 9 bases separating them. From germline, CDR1 is MNHEY and CDR2 SMNVEV (reference sequence). The CDR3 DNA sequence: TGTGCCAGCAGCTCGGTCGGTAGCAATCAGCCCCAGCATTTT. This gives the protein CASSSVGSNQPQHF.

V usage is TRBV3-1 (or the pseudogene TRBV3-2) and J usage is TRBJ2-1; TRBD2 agrees at 10 bases. V lost 0 bases, J lost 7 bases, and 6 bases stayed unmatched. Germline loops: CDR1 LGHDT, CDR2 YNNKEL (reference sequence). The CDR3 is made up of 16 amino acids. CDR3 in DNA: TGTGCCAGCAGCCAAGATTTAGCGGGAGGTGGTAATGAGCAGTTCTTC. Residues: CASSQDLAGGGNEQFF.

The chain employs TRBV14 and TRBJ1-6; 10 nucleotides agree with TRBD1. This CDR3 spans 14 amino acids. Germline V gene lookup returns CDR1 SGHDN and CDR2 FVKESK. Unmatched junction bases numbered 2, after V lost 4 bases and J lost 8 bases. This CDR3 reads CASSPTGGYSPLHF. CDR3 coding DNA: TGTGCCAGCAGCCCGACAGGGGGCTATTCACCCCTCCACTTT.

A few counts support this clone. CDR3 bases: TGTGCCTGGAGTGGACTGAGCGCCACGGATGAGCAGTTCTTC. Protein: CAWSGLSATDEQFF. The chain joins TRBV30 to TRBJ2-1; no firm D call. Trimming removed 1 base at V and 8 bases at J, with 15 bases between. Germline V gene lookup returns CDR1 GTSNPN and CDR2 SVGIG (reference sequence). This CDR3 comprises 14 residues.

The V and J genes are TRBV7-2 and TRBJ2-7; 10 nucleotides align to TRBD2. This CDR3 contains 18 residues. Germline V gene data show CDR1 as SGHTA and CDR2 as FQGNSA. Losses at the gene ends were 3 bases for V and 8 bases for J; bases not matched to a gene: 19. The CDR3 spells CASSFSQIAGGTPIQQYF. DNA for the CDR3: TGTGCCAGCAGCTTCTCGCAGATAGCGGGAGGCACCCCTATTCAGCAGTACTTC.

The V and J genes are TRBV24-1 and TRBJ2-2, with D uncertain. V gave up 12 bases and J gave up 4 bases, with 26 bases separating them. Germline V gene data show CDR1 as KGHDR and CDR2 as SFDVKD. This CDR3 has 17 residues. The CDR3 DNA reads as TGTGCCTCCCAGTCGGCAAGCCCCGAGAGAGGCACCGGGGAGCTGTTTTTT. It is translated as CASQSASPERGTGELFF.

The V and J genes are TRBV11-3 and TRBJ2-5; TRBD1 matches at 8 bases. V lost 5 bases and J lost 4; bases outside the gene matches: 3. The CDR3 covers 13 residues. Germline V CDR1 and CDR2: SGHNT, YENEEA. CDR3 residues: CASSPDRGETQYF. The CDR3 coding sequence is TGTGCCAGCAGCCCCGACAGGGGAGAGACCCAGTACTTC.